This TCR beta chain is drawn from a study of early T cells in non-severe SARS-CoV-2 infection (dated by TCRdb to the early 2020s). General notes on the study: TCR sequencing used bulk RNA from unsorted whole blood, so alpha and beta chains could not be paired.

This was a case-control study nested in a cohort of healthcare workers in London, UK, who had nasopharyngeal swab PCR tests and blood samples taken every week. Healthcare workers were recruited between 23 and 31 March 2020, during the week of the UK lockdown, and were followed weekly for up to about 15 weeks. Study-wide conclusions, independent of this receptor: VDJdb matching was skewed toward anti-spike CD8 responses and likely underestimated virus-specific expansions by missing private and CD4 specificities.

Libraries were prepared through 5' RACE. TCRdb names NextSeq 500 as the instrument used. The TCR library protocol attached unique molecular identifiers to individual cDNA molecules to correct for sequencing error and PCR bias. Both TCR alpha and beta chains were sequenced, and tight co-correlation was observed between alpha and beta sequence abundances in each sample. The study's processing was this. Decombinator V4 was used to perform V gene, J gene and CDR3 annotation of TCR sequences. Expanded TCRs were defined as changing significantly between any two time points under a Poisson model with p below 0.0001. TCR abundances were normalised to the total number of TCRs sequenced per sample and expressed as counts per million. MAIT TCRs were defined by TRAV1-2 paired with TRAJ12, TRAJ20 or TRAJ33, and iNKT TCRs by TRAV10 paired with TRAJ18. VDJdb, accessed on 1 November 2021, was searched for TCRs annotated for CMV, EBV and SARS-CoV-2, and TCRs annotated for more than one antigen were excluded. TCRdb reanalyzed the raw reads on its own, using fastp at Q25 for trimming and MiXCR for clone calling, and kept in-frame beta chains. Rows are unified per CDR3 protein, each entry keeping the most common DNA and genes. None of the V and J calls come from the authors' own analysis; TCRdb made them. For this sample there are some 75,000 distinct CDR3 sequences; about 13% appear just once. About 1.4% of the sample belongs to the ten largest clones.

This clonotype occurred many times. This receptor's antigen is unknown. No base quality information exists; no much larger clone differs at one position. V is clipped by 4 bases and J by 4 bases, and the sequence between their germline boundaries is 5 bases long. CDR3 length: 11 amino acids, cysteine to phenylalanine. The entry retains the CDR3 DNA only, 33 bases that are in frame from base 1. The germline V gene encodes CDR1 SGHKS and CDR2 YYEKEE (reference sequence). The material sequenced was whole blood. This clonotype was sampled from an adult who was a healthcare worker with PCR-confirmed SARS-CoV-2 infection or an uninfected control (not recorded which). The chain couples TRBV5-5 to TRBJ1-1; there is no confident call for the D gene. The nucleotide sequence is given as TGTGCCAGCAGCGAAAGCACTGAAGCTTTCTTT. This encodes CASSESTEAFF.